This T cell receptor beta chain appears in the sequencing data of a study of control samples from healthy donors and cancer patients. Assay used: immunoSEQ multiplex PCR; TCRdb lists only in-frame clones, some missing. The data show 95,000 to 100,000 clones, 75% to 90% seen once. There are 12 residues in the CDR3. Trimming took off 2 bases at V and 6 bases at J, with 7 bases between the two ends. Germline V CDR1 and CDR2: MRHNA, SNTAGT. This TCR was recovered from a man aged 25-45 years in good health. This rearrangement joins TRBV6-4 to TRBJ1-2; D is unclear. Sequenced material: blood. The CDR3 protein is CASSDTGNGYTF. The CDR3 DNA reads as TGTGCCAGCAGTGACACTGGTAATGGCTACACCTTC.